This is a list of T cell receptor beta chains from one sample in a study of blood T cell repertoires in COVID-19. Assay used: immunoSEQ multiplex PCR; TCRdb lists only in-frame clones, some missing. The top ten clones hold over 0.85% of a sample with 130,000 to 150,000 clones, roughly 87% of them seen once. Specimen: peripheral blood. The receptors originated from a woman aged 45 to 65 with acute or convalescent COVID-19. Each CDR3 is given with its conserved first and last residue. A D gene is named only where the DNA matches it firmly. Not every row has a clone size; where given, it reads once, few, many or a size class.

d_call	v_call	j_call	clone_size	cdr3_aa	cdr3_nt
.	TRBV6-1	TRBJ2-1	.	CASSEGFPRVVSYNEQFF	TGTGCCAGCAGTGAAGGATTCCCGAGGGTGGTGTCCTACAATGAGCAGTTCTTC
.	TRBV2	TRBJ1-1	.	CAIRDNRAFF	TGTGCCATTCGGGACAATCGAGCTTTCTTT
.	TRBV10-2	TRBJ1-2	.	CATHSPDRDGYTF	TGCGCCACCCATTCACCCGACCGGGATGGCTACACCTTC
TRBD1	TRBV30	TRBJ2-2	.	CAWSRQGGNTGELFF	TGTGCCTGGAGTAGACAGGGTGGGAACACCGGGGAGCTGTTTTTT
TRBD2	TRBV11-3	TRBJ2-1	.	CASSLSGSSYNEQFF	TGTGCCAGCAGCTTAAGCGGGAGCTCCTACAATGAGCAGTTCTTC
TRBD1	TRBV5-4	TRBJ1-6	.	CASSFRTGDSPLHF	TGTGCCAGCAGCTTCAGGACAGGGGATTCACCCCTCCACTTT
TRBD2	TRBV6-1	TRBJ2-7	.	CASSDTGGFYEQYF	TGTGCCAGCAGTGACACGGGGGGATTCTACGAGCAGTACTTC
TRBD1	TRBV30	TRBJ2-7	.	CGTGGEGRREQYF	TGTGGGACAGGGGGCGAAGGACGGCGCGAGCAGTACTTC
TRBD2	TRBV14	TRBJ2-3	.	CASSHRGGLAGGPRGTDTQYF	TGTGCCAGCAGCCACCGAGGAGGGCTAGCGGGAGGGCCTAGGGGCACAGATACGCAGTATTTT
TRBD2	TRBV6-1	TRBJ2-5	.	CASSEIGLASETQYF	TGTGCCAGCAGTGAAATTGGACTAGCTTCGGAGACCCAGTACTTC
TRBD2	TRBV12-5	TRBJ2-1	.	CASGLVFLAGAIYNEQFF	TGTGCTAGTGGTTTGGTCTTCCTAGCGGGGGCTATCTACAATGAGCAGTTCTTC
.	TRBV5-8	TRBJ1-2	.	CASSPGHGNYGYTF	TGTGCCAGCAGCCCGGGACACGGAAACTATGGCTACACCTTC
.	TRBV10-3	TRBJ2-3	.	CAARRETSTDTQYF	TGTGCCGCCAGGAGGGAGACTAGCACAGATACGCAGTATTTT
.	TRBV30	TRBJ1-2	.	CAWRPGSYGYTF	TGTGCCTGGAGGCCGGGGAGTTATGGCTACACCTTC
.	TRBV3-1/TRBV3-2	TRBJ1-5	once	CASSQDPLGNQPQHF	TGTGCCAGCAGCCAAGATCCACTCGGCAATCAGCCCCAGCATTTT
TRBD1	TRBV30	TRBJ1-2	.	CAWSVGGAGHGYTF	TGTGCCTGGAGTGTAGGGGGCGCTGGCCATGGCTACACCTTC
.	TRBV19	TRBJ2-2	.	CASSITGNTGELFF	TGTGCCAGTAGTATAACCGGGAACACCGGGGAGCTGTTTTTT
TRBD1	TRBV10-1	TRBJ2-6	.	CASNPDRGLSSGANVLTF	TGCGCCAGCAACCCTGACAGGGGCCTTAGCTCTGGGGCCAACGTCCTGACTTTC
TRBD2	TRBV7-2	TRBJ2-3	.	CASSLSLAGTFRDTQYF	TGTGCCAGCAGCCTGTCACTAGCGGGGACATTCAGGGATACGCAGTATTTT
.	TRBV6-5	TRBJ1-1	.	CASRTTGNTEAFF	TGTGCCAGCAGGACGACAGGGAACACTGAAGCTTTCTTT
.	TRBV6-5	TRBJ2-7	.	CASSRGEQYF	TGTGCCAGCTCTCGGGGGGAGCAGTACTTC
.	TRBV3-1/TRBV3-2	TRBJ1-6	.	CASSPGRGWGSPLHF	TGTGCCAGCAGCCCAGGAAGGGGATGGGGTTCACCCCTCCACTTT
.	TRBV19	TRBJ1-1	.	CASSMMRTEAFF	TGTGCCAGTAGTATGATGAGGACTGAAGCTTTCTTT
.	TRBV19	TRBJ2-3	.	CASRIGRDPDTQYF	TGTGCCAGTAGAATAGGCAGGGATCCAGATACGCAGTATTTT
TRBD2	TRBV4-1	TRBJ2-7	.	CASSQESGEMTYEQYF	TGCGCCAGCAGCCAAGAAAGCGGGGAGATGACCTACGAGCAGTACTTC
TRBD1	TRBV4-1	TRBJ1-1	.	CASSQERPVLQGASITEAFF	TGCGCCAGCAGCCAAGAAAGGCCCGTACTACAGGGGGCGAGTATCACTGAAGCTTTCTTT
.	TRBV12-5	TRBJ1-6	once	CASGLVSRLTGLNSPLHF	TGTGCTAGTGGTTTGGTAAGCCGCCTGACAGGTTTGAATTCACCCCTCCACTTT
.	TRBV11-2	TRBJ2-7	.	CASSLLEGPYEQYF	TGTGCCAGCAGCCTGTTGGAGGGACCCTACGAGCAGTACTTC
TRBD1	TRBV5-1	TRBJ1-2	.	CASTETGRGYTF	TGCGCCAGCACCGAGACAGGGCGCGGCTACACCTTC
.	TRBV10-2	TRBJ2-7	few	CASTQSSFYEQYF	TGCGCCAGCACCCAAAGTAGCTTCTACGAGCAGTACTTC
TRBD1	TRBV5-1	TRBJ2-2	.	CASATGGNTGELFF	TGCGCCAGCGCGACAGGGGGCAACACCGGGGAGCTGTTTTTT
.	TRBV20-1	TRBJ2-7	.	CSASDEQYF	TGCAGTGCTAGCGACGAGCAGTACTTC